These 10 T cell receptor beta chains share one sample of origin, sequenced in a study of CD8 T cells in ankylosing spondylitis. Points from the study as a whole: A TCR beta motif of 8 or 9 highly homologous variants appeared characteristic of ankylosing spondylitis blood.

TCRdb reprocessed the 5' RACE reads via MiXCR and lists one record per CDR3 protein. The sample shows about 500,000 distinct CDR3 sequences, about 5% of them seen only once. Their target antigens are unknown. The sequenced sample was blood, either unsorted or a sorted T cell fraction (not recorded which). The receptors derive from a male donor with ankylosing spondylitis.

This clonotype was counted at least ten times. The chain employs TRBV6-1 and TRBJ1-1; 9 bases line up with TRBD1. There are 15 residues in the CDR3. V dropped 5 bases and J dropped 0; count of bases not matched to a gene: 4. Germline CDR1 is MNHNS and CDR2 is SASEGT. This CDR3 reads CASSPWTGVNTEAFF. Written as DNA, the CDR3 is TGTGCCAGCAGTCCGTGGACAGGGGTGAACACTGAAGCTTTCTTT.

This clonotype was picked up many times. This chain connects TRBV29-1 to TRBJ1-3, with a weak D call TRBD1 (5 bases). The CDR3 totals 13 residues. V was cut by 6 bases and J by 0 bases, with 9 bases left in between. Germline values: CDR1 SQVTM, CDR2 ANQGSEA. The CDR3 protein is CSVQETSGNTIYF. Here the CDR3 DNA reads TGCAGCGTACAGGAAACCTCTGGAAACACCATATATTTT.

This clonotype appeared a few times. The chain combines TRBV21-1 with TRBJ2-7; the table's D call of TRBD1 was not tested on the DNA. TRBV21-1 is a documented pseudogene. There are 16 residues in the CDR3. The CDR3 region is CASSKETGTGHYEQYF. The CDR3 DNA sequence: TGTGCCAGCAGCAAAGAAACCGGGACAGGGCACTACGAGCAGTACTTC.

This clonotype was observed at least ten times. V is TRBV20-1 and J is TRBJ2-5; D gene ambiguous. Germline CDR1 reads DFQATT; CDR2 reads SNEGSKA (reference sequence). The V and J ends lost 3 bases and 2 bases respectively, with 10 bases between them. CDR3 length: 13 residues. The CDR3 region is CSARLPTQETQYF. The CDR3 region has the DNA TGCAGTGCTAGGCTCCCAACACAAGAGACCCAGTACTTC.

The chain has TRBV2 and TRBJ2-1, with a possible D match to TRBD2 (6 bases). The CDR3 consists of 14 residues. Germline-derived CDR1 and CDR2 are SNHLY and FYNNEI. V was trimmed by 6 bases and J by 5 bases, leaving 14 bases between them. The DNA of the CDR3 is TGTGCCAGCAGCAAGGGACTGTCAGACAATGAGCAGTTCTTC. Its protein product is CASSKGLSDNEQFF.

Ten or more counts support this clonotype. The genes are TRBV5-1 and TRBJ1-1; D is perhaps TRBD1 (5 bases). CDR1 SGHRS and CDR2 YFSETQ come from the germline V gene. This CDR3 contains 13 residues. Trimming stripped 6 bases from V and 0 bases from J, with 9 bases between. The DNA of the CDR3 is TGCGCCAGCAAGGTGGACATGAACACTGAAGCTTTCTTT. This encodes CASKVDMNTEAFF.

This clonotype was counted many times. The chain is built from TRBV28 and TRBJ1-1; a weak D match, TRBD1 (5 bases). Trimming stripped 8 bases from V and 6 bases from J, with 25 bases between. The CDR3 sequence is 16 residues long. CDR1 and CDR2 from the germline V gene are MDHEN and SYDVKM. Here the CDR3 DNA reads TGTGCCAGCGGCCTCCGGGTTTACCGGGGGACCCCTGAAGCTTTCTTT. Protein: CASGLRVYRGTPEAFF.

This clonotype occurred many times. The genes are TRBV29-1 and TRBJ2-5; no firm D call. Trimming stripped 4 bases from V and 9 bases from J, with 15 bases between. CDR3 length equals 12 residues. Germline loops: CDR1 SQVTM, CDR2 ANQGSEA. DNA for the CDR3: TGCAGCGTTGGTCCGCGCGATGGGGCCCAGTACTTC. Amino acid sequence: CSVGPRDGAQYF.

This clonotype was detected ten times or more. The chain has TRBV6-5 and TRBJ1-2; D might be TRBD1 (5 bases). The V and J ends lost 2 bases and 2 bases respectively, with 9 bases between them. CDR1 and CDR2 from the germline V gene are MNHEY and SVGAGI. CDR3 length: 14 amino acids. The CDR3 spells CASSYVGQNYGYTF. For the CDR3, the DNA is TGTGCCAGCAGTTACGTAGGACAAAACTATGGCTACACCTTC.

The rearrangement uses TRBV5-1 and TRBJ1-2; 7 bases fit TRBD1. The ends lost 4 bases at V and 0 bases at J; junction bases unmatched: 6. The CDR3 contains 15 residues. Germline V lookup: CDR1 SGHRS, CDR2 YFSETQ. This CDR3 reads CASSVGTAPNYGYTF. DNA of the CDR3: TGCGCCAGCAGCGTTGGGACAGCCCCTAACTATGGCTACACCTTC.